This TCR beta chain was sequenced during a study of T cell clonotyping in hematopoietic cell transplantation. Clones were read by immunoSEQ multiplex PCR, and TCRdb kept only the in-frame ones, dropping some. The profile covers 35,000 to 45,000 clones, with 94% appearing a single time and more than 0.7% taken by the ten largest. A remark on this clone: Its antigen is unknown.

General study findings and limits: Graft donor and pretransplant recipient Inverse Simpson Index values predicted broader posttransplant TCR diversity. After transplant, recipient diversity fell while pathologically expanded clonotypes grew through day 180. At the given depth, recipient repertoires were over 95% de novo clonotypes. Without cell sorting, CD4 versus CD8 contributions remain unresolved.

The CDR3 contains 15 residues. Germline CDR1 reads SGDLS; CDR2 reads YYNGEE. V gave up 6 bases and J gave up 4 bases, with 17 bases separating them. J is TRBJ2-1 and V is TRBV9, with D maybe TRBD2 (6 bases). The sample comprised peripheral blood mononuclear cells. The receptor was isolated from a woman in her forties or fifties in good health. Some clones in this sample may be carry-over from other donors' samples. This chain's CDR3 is CASTPTGAGYNEQFF. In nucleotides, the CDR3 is TGTGCCAGCACGCCAACAGGCGCGGGGTACAATGAGCAGTTCTTC.